This T cell receptor beta chain was sequenced for a study of cytomegalovirus exposure and HLA in healthy donors. Study in general: Clustering assigned about 79% of the 350 to 400 genotyped donors to the Caucasian-associated ancestry cluster.

CDR1 and CDR2 (germline): SGHNT, YYREEE (reference sequence). The CDR3 extends over 16 amino acids. The J segment lost 5 bases and the V segment lost 0 bases, leaving 3 bases of the junction unmatched. This clone has more than one count but fewer than ten. Its matching antigen is unknown. Overall study findings and caveats: It was reported in a later analysis that an Asian-associated ancestry cluster showed fewer N-insertions than the roughly 670-donor mean. Certain sequence variants were highly shared and formed a cluster, and this cluster was likely a sequencing artifact. Most of the TCR beta V segments (in an earlier analysis) were productive either about 90% or about 30% of the time.

PCR used 60 Vbeta primers and 13 Jbeta primers. The data were produced by immunoSEQ multiplex PCR, yet TCRdb's version contains in-frame clones alone and is incomplete. Here the sample spans 170,000 or so clones, 65% to 80% being singletons. The sequencing input was PBMCs. The source of this sequence is a woman in her 40s in good health and CMV-seronegative. The chain carries TRBV5-4 and TRBJ2-1, with 12 bases lining up with TRBD2. The CDR3 coding sequence is TGTGCCAGCAGCTTGGCCGGACTAGCGGGGCACAATGAGCAGTTCTTC. It specifies CASSLAGLAGHNEQFF. The full variable domain, with the rest looked up from reference TRBV5-4 and TRBJ2-1, is ETGVTQSPTHLIKTRGQQVTLRCSSQSGHNTVSWYQQALGQGPQFIFQYYREEENGRGNFPPRFSGLQFPNYSSELNVNALELDDSALYLCASSLAGLAGHNEQFFGPGTRLTVL.